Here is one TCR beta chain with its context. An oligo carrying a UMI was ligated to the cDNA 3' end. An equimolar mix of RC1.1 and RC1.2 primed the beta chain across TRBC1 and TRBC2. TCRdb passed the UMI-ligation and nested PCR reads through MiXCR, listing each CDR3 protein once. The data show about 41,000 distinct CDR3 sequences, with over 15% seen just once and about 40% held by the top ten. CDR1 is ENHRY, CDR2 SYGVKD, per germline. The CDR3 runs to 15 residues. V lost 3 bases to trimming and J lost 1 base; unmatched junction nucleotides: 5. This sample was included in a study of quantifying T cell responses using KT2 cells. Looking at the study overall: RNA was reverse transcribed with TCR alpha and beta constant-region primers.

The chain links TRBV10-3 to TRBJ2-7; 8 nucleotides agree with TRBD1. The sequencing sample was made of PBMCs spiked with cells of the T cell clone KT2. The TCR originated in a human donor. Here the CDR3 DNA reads TGTGCCATCAGTGACTTGGACAGGGTTTCCTACGAGCAGTACTTC. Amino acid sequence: CAISDLDRVSYEQYF.